This is a list of T cell receptor beta chains from one sample in a study of human T cells and chemical hapten exposure. TCRdb re-called the RACE reads through MiXCR, storing one row per CDR3 protein. Of around 120,000 distinct CDR3 sequences in the sample, roughly 13% are singletons; the top ten hold roughly 2.8%. The sequences come from whole blood, collected in connection with sensitization to the hapten diphenylcyclopropenone (DPC). The receptors shown here come from a young woman with alopecia areata. Some clones in this sample may be carry-over from other donors' samples. Both conserved end residues are part of each CDR3. D genes are given only for firm matches. Expanded clones are given a class, and other clones once, few, many or no size at all.

d_gene	v_gene	abundance	j_gene	CDR3aa	CDR3nt
.	TRBV29-1	many	TRBJ2-1	CSVSEGREQFF	TGCAGCGTCTCGGAGGGTCGTGAGCAGTTCTTC
.	TRBV4-3	many	TRBJ2-5	CASSQAGVQETQYF	TGCGCCAGCAGCCAAGCGGGGGTCCAAGAGACCCAGTACTTC
.	TRBV14	many	TRBJ1-3	CASSLGNTIYF	TGTGCCAGCAGCCTCGGAAACACCATATATTTT
.	TRBV19	.	TRBJ1-6	CASSIAPGSYNSPLHF	TGTGCCAGTAGTATCGCCCCAGGGTCCTATAATTCACCCCTCCACTTT
TRBD1	TRBV6-1	few	TRBJ1-2	CASSEQGDYGYTF	TGTGCCAGCAGTGAACAGGGGGACTATGGCTACACCTTC
.	TRBV6-5	many	TRBJ2-1	CASSLWTNHEQFF	TGTGCCAGCAGTTTGTGGACTAACCATGAGCAGTTCTTC
.	TRBV19	few	TRBJ2-1	CASSISYNEQFF	TGTGCCAGTAGTATATCCTACAATGAGCAGTTCTTC
.	TRBV5-4	many	TRBJ2-5	CASSLVQQETQYF	TGTGCCAGCAGCTTGGTACAGCAAGAGACCCAGTACTTC
TRBD2	TRBV20-1	many	TRBJ2-1	CSARVLAGGPNEQFF	TGCAGTGCTAGAGTTCTAGCGGGGGGGCCGAATGAGCAGTTCTTC
.	TRBV7-9	many	TRBJ1-5	CASSLSGPQHF	TGTGCCAGCAGCTTATCGGGGCCCCAGCATTTT
.	TRBV6-2/TRBV6-3	.	TRBJ1-5	CASSRLRGTANQPQHF	TGTGCCAGCAGCCGTCTACGAGGGACGGCCAATCAGCCCCAGCATTTT
.	TRBV7-2	.	TRBJ2-3	CASSLVWADTQYF	TGTGCCAGCAGCTTAGTTTGGGCAGATACGCAGTATTTT
.	TRBV27	.	TRBJ1-2	CASSPTGRYYGYTF	TGTGCCAGCAGTCCCACCGGGAGATACTATGGCTACACCTTC
.	TRBV2	.	TRBJ1-5	CASSDFQGGQPQHF	TGTGCCAGCAGTGACTTCCAGGGAGGTCAGCCCCAGCATTTT